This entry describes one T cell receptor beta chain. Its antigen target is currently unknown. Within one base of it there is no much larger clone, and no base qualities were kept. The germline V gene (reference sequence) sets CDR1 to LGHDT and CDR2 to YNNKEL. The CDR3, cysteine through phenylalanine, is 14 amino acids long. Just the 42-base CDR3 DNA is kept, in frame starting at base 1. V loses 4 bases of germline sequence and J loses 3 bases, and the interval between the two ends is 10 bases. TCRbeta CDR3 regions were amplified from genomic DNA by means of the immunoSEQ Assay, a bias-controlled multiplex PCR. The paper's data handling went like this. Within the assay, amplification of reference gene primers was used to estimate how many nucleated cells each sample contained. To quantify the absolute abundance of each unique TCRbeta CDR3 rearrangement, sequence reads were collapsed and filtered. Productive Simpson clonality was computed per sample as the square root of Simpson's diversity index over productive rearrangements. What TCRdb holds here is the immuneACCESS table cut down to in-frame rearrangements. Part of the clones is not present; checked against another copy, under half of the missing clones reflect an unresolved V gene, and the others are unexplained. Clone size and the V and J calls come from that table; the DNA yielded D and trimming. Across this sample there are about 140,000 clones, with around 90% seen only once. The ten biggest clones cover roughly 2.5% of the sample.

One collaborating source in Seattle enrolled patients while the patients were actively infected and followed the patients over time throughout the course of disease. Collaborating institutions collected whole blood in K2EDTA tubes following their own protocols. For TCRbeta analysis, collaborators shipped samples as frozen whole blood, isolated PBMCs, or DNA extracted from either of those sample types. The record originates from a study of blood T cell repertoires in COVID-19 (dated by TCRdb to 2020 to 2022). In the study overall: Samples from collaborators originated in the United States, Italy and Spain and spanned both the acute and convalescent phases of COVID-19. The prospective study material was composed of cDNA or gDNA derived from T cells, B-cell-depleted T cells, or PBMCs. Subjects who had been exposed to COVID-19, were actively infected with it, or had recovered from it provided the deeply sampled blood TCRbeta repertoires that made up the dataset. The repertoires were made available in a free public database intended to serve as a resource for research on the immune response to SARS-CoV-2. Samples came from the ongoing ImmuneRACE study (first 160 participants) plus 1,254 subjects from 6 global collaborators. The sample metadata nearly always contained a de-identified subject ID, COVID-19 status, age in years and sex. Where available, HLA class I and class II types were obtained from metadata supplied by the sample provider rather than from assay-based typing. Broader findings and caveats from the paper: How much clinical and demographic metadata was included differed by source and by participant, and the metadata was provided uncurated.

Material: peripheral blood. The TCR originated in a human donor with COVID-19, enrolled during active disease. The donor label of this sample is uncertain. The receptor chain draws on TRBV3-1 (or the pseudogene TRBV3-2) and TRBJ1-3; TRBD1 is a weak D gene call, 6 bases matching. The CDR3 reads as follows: CASSLQGVGNTIYF. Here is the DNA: TGTGCCAGCAGCCTACAGGGAGTTGGAAACACCATATATTTT.